This T cell receptor (beta chain) was recovered during a study of early T cells in non-severe SARS-CoV-2 infection (dated by TCRdb to the early 2020s). Study-level background: Because TCR sequencing was done on bulk RNA from unsorted whole blood, the alpha and beta chains could not be paired. Overall study outcomes, separate from this receptor: VDJdb matching was skewed toward anti-spike CD8 responses and likely underestimated virus-specific expansions, missing private and CD4 specificities.

As to this clonotype: Its antigen remains unidentified. The CDR3 end shows no conserved phenylalanine or tryptophan, and so a read error is likely.

Receptors were amplified or captured by 5' RACE. Reads for this sample came from a NextSeq 500. Unique molecular identifiers were attached to individual cDNA molecules in the TCR library protocol so that sequencing error and PCR bias could be corrected. Both TCR alpha and beta chains were sequenced, and tight co-correlation was observed between alpha and beta sequence abundances in each sample. Per the source publication's procedure: Decombinator V4 was used to annotate the V gene, J gene and CDR3 of the TCR sequences. Expanded TCRs were defined as changing significantly between any two time points under a Poisson model with p below 0.0001. TCR abundances were normalised to the total number of TCRs sequenced per sample and were expressed as counts per million. MAIT TCRs were defined by TRAV1-2 paired with TRAJ12, TRAJ20 or TRAJ33, and iNKT TCRs by TRAV10 paired with TRAJ18. VDJdb, accessed on 1 November 2021, was searched for TCRs annotated for CMV, EBV and SARS-CoV-2, and TCRs annotated for more than one antigen were excluded. Using fastp trimming at Q25 and MiXCR clonotype assembly, TCRdb reanalyzed the public sequencing data and kept in-frame beta chains. Identical CDR3 protein sequences are pooled into one entry, listed with their most common genes and DNA. The authors' filters were not applied to this entry. Within this sample are 70,000 to 95,000 distinct CDR3 sequences, with around 14% of them counted one time only. Approximately 9.9% of the sample is held by the ten biggest clonotypes.

This was a case-control study nested in a cohort of healthcare workers in London, UK, who had nasopharyngeal swab PCR tests and blood samples taken every week. Between 23 and 31 March 2020, the week of the UK lockdown, healthcare workers were enrolled and then followed up weekly for as long as 16 weeks. The CDR3 adds up to 15 amino acids, both ends counted. Only CDR3 DNA remains: 45 bases, in frame from the first base. V lost 1 base and J lost 4 bases; the stretch between them is 13 bases long. The germline V gene gives CDR1 as SGHTA and CDR2 as FQGNSA. In this chain, TRBV7-2 is recombined with TRBJ1-2, with the D gene not confidently named. The source of this sequence is an adult who was a healthcare worker with PCR-confirmed SARS-CoV-2 infection or an uninfected control (not recorded which). The material sequenced was whole blood. Here the CDR3 is given as CASSLGQKTRYGYTL. Read as DNA, the sequence is TGTGCCAGCAGCTTAGGCCAGAAAACCCGCTATGGCTACACCCTC.